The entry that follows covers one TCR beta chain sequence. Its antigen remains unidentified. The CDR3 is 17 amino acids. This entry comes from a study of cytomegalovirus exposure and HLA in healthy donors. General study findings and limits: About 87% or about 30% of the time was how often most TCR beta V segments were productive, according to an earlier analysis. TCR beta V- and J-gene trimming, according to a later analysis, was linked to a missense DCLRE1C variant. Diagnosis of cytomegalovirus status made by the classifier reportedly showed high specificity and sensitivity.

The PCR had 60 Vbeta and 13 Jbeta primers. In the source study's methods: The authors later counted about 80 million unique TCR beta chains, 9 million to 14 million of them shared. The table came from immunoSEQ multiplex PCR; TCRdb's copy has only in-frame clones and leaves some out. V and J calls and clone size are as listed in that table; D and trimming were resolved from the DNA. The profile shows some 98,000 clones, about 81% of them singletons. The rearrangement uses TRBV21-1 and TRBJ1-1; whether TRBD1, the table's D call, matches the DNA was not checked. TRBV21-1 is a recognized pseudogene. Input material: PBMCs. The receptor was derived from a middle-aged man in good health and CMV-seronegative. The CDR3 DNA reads TGTGCCAGCAGCAAAGAAGGGACAGGGGCCATGAACACTGAAGCTTTCTTT. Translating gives CASSKEGTGAMNTEAFF.